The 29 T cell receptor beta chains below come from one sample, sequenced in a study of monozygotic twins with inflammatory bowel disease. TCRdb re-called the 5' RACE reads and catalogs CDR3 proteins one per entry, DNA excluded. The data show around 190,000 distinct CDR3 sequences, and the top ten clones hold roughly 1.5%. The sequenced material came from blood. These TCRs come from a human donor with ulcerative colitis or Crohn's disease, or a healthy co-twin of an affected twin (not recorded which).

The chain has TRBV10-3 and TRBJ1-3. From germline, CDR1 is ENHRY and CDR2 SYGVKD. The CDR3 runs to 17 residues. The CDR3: CAARRTNAARGENTIYF.

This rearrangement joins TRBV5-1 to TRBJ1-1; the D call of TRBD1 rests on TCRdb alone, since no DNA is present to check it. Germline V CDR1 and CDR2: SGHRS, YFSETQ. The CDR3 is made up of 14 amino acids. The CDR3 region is CASSLGAINTEAFF.

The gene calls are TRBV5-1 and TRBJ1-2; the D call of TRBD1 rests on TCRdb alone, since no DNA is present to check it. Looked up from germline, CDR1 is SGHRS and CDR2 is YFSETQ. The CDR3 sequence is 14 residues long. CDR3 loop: CASSWGQGIYGYTF.

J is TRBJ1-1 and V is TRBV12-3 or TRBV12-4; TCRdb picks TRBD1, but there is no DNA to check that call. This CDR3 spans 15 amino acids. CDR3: CASRPGQGRRTEAFF.

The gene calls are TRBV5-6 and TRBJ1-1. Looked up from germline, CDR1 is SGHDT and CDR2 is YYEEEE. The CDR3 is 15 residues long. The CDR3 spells CASSRRAGLGTEAFF.

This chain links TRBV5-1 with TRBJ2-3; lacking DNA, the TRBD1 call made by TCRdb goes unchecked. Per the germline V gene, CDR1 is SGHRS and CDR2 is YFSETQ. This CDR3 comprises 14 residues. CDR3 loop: CASSPGQGADTQYF.

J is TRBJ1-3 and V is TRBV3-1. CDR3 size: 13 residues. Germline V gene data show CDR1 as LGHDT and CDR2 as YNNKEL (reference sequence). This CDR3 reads CASSQSMRNTIYF.

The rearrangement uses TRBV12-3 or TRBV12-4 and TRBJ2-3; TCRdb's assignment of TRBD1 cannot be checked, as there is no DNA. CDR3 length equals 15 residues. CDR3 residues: CASSSQGTHADTQYF.

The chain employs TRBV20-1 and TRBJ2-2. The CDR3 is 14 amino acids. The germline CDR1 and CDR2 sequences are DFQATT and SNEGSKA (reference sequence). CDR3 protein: CSVSTGANTGELFF.

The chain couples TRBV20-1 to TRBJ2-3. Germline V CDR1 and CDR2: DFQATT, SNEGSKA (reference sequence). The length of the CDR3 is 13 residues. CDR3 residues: CSALLQGRDTQYF.

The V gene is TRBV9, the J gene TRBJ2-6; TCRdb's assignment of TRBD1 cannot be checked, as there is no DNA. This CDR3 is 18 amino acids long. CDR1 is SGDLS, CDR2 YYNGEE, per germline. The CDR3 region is CASSGPWGANSGANVLTF.

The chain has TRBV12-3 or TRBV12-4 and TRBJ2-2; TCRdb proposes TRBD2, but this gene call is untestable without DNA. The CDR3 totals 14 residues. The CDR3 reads CASRTAGVAGELFF.

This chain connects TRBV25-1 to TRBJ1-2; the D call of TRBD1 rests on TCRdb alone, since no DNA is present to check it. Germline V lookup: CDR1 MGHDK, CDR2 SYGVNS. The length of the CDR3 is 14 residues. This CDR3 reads CASSEEGRGFGYTF.

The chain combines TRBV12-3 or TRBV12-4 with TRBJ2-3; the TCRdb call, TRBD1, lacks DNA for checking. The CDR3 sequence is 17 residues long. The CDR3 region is CASSLHGGGVRTDTQYF.

CDR3 sequence reads: CASSLPANYEQYF. The rearrangement joins TRBV11-2 to TRBJ2-7. This CDR3 has 13 residues. Germline V gene lookup returns CDR1 SGHAT and CDR2 FQNNGV. The full variable domain, rest sourced from reference TRBV11-2 and TRBJ2-7, is EAGVAQSPRYKIIEKRQSVAFWCNPISGHATLYWYQQILGQGPKLLIQFQNNGVVDDSQLPKDRFSAERLKGVDSTLKIQPAKLEDSAVYLCASSLPANYEQYFGPGTRLTVT.

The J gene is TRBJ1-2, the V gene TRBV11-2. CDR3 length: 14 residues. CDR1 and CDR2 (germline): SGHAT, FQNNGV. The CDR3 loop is CASSPGLLGHGYTF.

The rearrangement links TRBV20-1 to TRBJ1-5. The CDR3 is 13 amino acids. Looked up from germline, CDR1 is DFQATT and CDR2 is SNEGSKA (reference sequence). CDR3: CSASSGLDQPQHF.

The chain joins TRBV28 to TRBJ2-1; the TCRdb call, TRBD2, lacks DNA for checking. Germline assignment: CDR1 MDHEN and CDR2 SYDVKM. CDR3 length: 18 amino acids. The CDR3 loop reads CASSFLPQASGAYNEQFF.

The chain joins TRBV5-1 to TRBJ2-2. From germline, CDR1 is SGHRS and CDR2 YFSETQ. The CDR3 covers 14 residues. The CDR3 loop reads CASSLRSGTGELFF. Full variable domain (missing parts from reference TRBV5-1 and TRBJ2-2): KAGVTQTPRYLIKTRGQQVTLSCSPISGHRSVSWYQQTPGQGLQFLFEYFSETQRNKGNFPGRFSGRQFSNSRSEMNVSTLELGDSALYLCASSLRSGTGELFFGEGSRLTVL.

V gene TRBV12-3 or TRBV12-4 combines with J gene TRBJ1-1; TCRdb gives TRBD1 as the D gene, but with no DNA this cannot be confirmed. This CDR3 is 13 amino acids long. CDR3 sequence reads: CASSLEFRGEAFF.

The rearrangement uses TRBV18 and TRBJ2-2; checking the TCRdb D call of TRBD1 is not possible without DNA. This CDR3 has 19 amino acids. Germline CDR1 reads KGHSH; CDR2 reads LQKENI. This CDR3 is CASSQVPSTHNTDTGELFF.

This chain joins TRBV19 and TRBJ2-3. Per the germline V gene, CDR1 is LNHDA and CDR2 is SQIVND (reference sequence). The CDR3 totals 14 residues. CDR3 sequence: CASSLGSKTDTQYF.

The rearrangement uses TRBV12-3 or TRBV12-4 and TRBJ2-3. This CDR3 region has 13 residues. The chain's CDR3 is CASSLLATDTQYF.

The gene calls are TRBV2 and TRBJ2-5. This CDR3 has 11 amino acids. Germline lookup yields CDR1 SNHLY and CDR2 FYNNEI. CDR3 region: CASSVLETQYF.

The CDR3 here is CASSLIRDEKYGYTF. The chain carries TRBV18 and TRBJ1-2; TCRdb reports TRBD1, a call that lacks DNA to check it against. The CDR3 is 15 residues long. Looked up from germline, CDR1 is KGHSH and CDR2 is LQKENI.

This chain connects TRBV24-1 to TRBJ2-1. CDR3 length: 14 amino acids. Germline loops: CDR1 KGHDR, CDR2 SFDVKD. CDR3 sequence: CATSRNSPNNEQFF.

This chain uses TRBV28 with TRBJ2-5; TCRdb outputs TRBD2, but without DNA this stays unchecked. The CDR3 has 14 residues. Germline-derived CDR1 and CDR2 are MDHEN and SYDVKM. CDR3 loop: CASSFWTNQETQYF.

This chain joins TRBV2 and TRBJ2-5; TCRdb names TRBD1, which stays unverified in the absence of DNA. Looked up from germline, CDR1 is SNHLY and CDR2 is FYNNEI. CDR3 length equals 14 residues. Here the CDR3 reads CASWRGVNGETQYF.

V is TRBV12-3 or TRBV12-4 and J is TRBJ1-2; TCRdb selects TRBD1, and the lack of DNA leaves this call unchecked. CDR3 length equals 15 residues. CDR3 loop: CASSLFRDGEYGYTF.